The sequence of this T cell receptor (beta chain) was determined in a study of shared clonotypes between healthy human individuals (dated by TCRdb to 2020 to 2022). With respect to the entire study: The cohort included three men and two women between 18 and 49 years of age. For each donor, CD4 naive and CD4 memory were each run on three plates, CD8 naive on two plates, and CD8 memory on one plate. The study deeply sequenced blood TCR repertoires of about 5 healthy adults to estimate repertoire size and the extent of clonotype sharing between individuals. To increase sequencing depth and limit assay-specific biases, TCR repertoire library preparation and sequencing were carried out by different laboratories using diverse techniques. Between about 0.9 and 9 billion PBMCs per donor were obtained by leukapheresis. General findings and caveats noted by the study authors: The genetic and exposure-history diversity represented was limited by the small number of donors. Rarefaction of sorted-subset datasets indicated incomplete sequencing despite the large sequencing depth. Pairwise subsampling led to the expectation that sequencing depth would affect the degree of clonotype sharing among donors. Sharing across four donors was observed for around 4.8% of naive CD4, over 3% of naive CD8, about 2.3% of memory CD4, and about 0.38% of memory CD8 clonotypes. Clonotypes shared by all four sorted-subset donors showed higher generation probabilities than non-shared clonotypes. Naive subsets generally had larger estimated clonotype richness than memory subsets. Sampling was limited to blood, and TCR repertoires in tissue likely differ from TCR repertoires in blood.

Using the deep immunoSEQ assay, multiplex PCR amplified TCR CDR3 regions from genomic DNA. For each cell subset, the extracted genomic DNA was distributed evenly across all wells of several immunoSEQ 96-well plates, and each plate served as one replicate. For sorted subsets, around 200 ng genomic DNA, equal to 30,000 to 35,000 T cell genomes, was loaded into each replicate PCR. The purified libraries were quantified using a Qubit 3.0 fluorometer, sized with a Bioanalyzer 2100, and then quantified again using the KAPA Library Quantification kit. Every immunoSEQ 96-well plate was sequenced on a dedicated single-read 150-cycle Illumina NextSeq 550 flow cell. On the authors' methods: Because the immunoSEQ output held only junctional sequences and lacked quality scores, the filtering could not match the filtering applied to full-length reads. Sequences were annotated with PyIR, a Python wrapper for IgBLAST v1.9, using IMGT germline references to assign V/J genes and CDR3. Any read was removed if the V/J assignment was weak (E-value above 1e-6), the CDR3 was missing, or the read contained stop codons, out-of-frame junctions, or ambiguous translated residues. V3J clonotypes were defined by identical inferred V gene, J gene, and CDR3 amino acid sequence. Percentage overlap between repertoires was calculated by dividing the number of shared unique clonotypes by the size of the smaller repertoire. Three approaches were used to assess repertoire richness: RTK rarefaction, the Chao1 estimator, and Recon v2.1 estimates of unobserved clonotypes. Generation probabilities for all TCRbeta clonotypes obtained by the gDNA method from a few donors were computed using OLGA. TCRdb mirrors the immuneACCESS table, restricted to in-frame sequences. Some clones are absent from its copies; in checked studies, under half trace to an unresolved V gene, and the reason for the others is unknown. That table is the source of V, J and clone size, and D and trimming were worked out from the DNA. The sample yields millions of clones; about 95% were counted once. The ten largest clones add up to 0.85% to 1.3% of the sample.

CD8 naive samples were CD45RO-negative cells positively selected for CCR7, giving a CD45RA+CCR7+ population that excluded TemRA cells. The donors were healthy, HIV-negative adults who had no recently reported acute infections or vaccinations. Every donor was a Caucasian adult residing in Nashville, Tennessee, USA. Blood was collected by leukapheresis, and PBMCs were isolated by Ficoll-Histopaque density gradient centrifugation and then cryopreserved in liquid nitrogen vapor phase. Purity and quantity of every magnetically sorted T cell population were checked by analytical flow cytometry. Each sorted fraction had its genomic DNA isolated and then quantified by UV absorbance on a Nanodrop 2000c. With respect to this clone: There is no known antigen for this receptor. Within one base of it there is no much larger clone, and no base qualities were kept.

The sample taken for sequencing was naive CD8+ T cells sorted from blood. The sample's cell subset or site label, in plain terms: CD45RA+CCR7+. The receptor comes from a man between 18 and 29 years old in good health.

The nucleotide sequence reads as follows: TGCGCCAGCAGCCCCCCTGGACTAGCGGGGGGAGGTAGGGGAGAGACCCAGTACTTC. This yields the protein CASSPPGLAGGGRGETQYF. The V and J genes are TRBV5-1 and TRBJ2-5, with TRBD2 identical over 14 junction bases. From the cysteine through the phenylalanine, the CDR3 covers 19 amino acids. The sequence is cut down to CDR3 DNA, 57 bases in frame from base 1. The germline V gene encodes CDR1 SGHRS and CDR2 YFSETQ. V is trimmed back by 4 bases and J by 4 bases, and the junction contains 15 bases that no gene match accounts for.